The clone carrying this T cell receptor (beta chain) was counted between two and nine times. The antigen is undetermined. These data come from a study of cytomegalovirus exposure and HLA in healthy donors. About the study: Across more than 350 genotyped donors, roughly 85% landed in the Caucasian-associated ancestry cluster.

General study points: Several of the most significant clusters appeared linked to common viral pathogens, based on a later analysis.

The PCR was carried out with 60 Vbeta primers and 13 Jbeta primers. TCRdb keeps only in-frame clones here, not all; method: immunoSEQ multiplex PCR. Counted here are 100,000 to 150,000 clones, 8.5% to 10% occurring once; the ten biggest clones make up 4.5% to 6%. Source material: PBMCs. This TCR was sampled from a man between 40 and 49 years old in good health and CMV-seronegative.

This CDR3 reads CASSPRGVFISQGTGANVLTF. The CDR3 DNA reads as TGTGCCAGTAGTCCCCGAGGGGTCTTTATTTCACAGGGAACAGGGGCCAACGTCCTGACTTTC. The chain is built from TRBV19 and TRBJ2-6, with D perhaps TRBD1 (6 bases). Per the germline V gene, CDR1 is LNHDA and CDR2 is SQIVND (reference sequence). The CDR3 totals 21 residues. V lost 5 bases to trimming and J lost 4 bases, with 30 bases between them.